This T cell receptor (beta chain) stems from a study of T-cell memory formation after mild COVID-19. As for the study in general: TCR clustering was largely donor specific.

Concerning this clonotype itself: As yet, its antigen is unknown.

TCRdb passed the 5' RACE reads through MiXCR, listing each CDR3 protein once. The profile shows about 560,000 distinct CDR3 sequences, about a fifth of them singletons. The CDR3 sequence is 16 residues long. Germline CDR1 LGHDT, CDR2 YNNKEL (reference sequence). Trimming took 1 base from V and 4 from J, leaving 11 bases between them. Overall study findings and caveats: Mostly located in CM and EM were contracting CD4+ clones, with contracting CD8+ clones located in EMRA.

The chain combines TRBV3-1 with TRBJ1-6; maybe TRBD1 (5 bases). The material sequenced was PBMCs or a T cell subset sorted from them (not recorded which). This clonotype was obtained from an adult woman who had mild COVID-19 (a few samples of this study predate the infection). Cell type and time point are not known. The CDR3 DNA reads as TGTGCCAGCAGCCAAGGAGGGGCCGGGTATAATTCACCCCTCCACTTT. This gives the protein CASSQGGAGYNSPLHF.